Sequencing of this TCR beta chain was carried out in a study of T cells in Graves' hyperthyroidism and ophthalmopathy (dated by TCRdb to the late 2010s). Some background on the complete study: Peripheral blood samples were taken at the time of initial diagnosis, prior to any treatment. To identify TCR V-J signatures that set the groups apart, the researchers used a discovery cohort of about a hundred patients, made up of 43 with Graves' ophthalmopathy and approximately 57 with stable Graves' hyperthyroidism. Prospective prediction of ophthalmopathy was tested in an independent validation cohort consisting of some 20 hyperthyroidism patients and more than 15 patients who later progressed to ophthalmopathy. For training and testing, the 80 to 100 patients in the discovery cohort were randomly divided in a 7:3 ratio. In addition, the study compared T-cell repertoires in thyroid tissue and in blood from roughly 6 Graves' hyperthyroidism patients. Following sampling, methimazole starting at 30 mg daily was given to hyperthyroidism patients, and high-dose intravenous methylprednisolone was given to ophthalmopathy patients. The paper describes TCR Vbeta CDR3 sequencing of more than 120 peripheral blood samples, made up of 43 ophthalmopathy patients, roughly 75 hyperthyroidism patients and 17 progressor patients. The paper's findings and limits, for the study overall: In cross-validation, a model built on a 13 V-J signature told ophthalmopathy apart from stable hyperthyroidism with 87.88% sensitivity and 81% to 82% specificity, and in testing the same model reached 80%/75%. Sample size was not statistically predetermined, and investigators were not blinded to group allocation. In validation, progression to ophthalmopathy was predicted by the model with roughly 69% sensitivity and 72% to 85% specificity, a median of roughly 6 months before onset. Blood samples also contained most of the expanded thyroid clonotypes (frequency above 0.001), which suggests that blood repertoires may reflect thyroid immune responses.

For this clonotype: Its antigen remains unidentified. Base qualities are missing; no much larger clone stands one base away.

The TCR beta CDR3 regions were amplified from RNA transcripts. A first-round RT-PCR of the TCR CDR3 used the HTBI primer set with the Qiagen OneStep RT-PCR kit. Libraries were constructed in a second round of multiplex PCR, after which size selection and purification were carried out. The libraries were sequenced on an Illumina HiSeq2000 using paired-end 100 bp reads. For the original study's pipeline: Raw data were processed with SOAPnuke, discarding reads with adapters, uncalled bases, mean Phred below 15, or no exact constant-primer or identifier match. High-quality paired reads were merged using COPE v1.2.5, and each unique nucleotide sequence was defined as a clonotype. Clonotypes were aligned to IMGT TRBV, TRBD and TRBJ reference segments using MiTCR v1.1. The analysis included only V-J combinations with a frequency above 0.0001, which together covered 98% to 99.2% of the repertoires. The TCS score was defined as F50 (clonal expansion) divided by E x V (chaos), with BLOSUM62-based TCRdist calculated between CDR3 peptides within each V-J. Welch's t-statistics and random forest reduced fewer than 550 V-J features to fewer than 15, which were used in a naive Bayes classifier (R e1071). The public reads were reprocessed in TCRdb via fastp at Q25 and MiXCR, keeping in-frame beta chains. Each CDR3 protein appears once, grouped with its most common genes and DNA. None of the V and J calls come from the authors' own analysis; TCRdb made them. The sample table shows roughly 400,000 distinct CDR3 sequences, and approximately 25% are seen once. The top ten hold about 73% of the sample.

Stable Graves' hyperthyroidism was defined as the absence of progression to ophthalmopathy over 18 months of follow-up. Hyperthyroidism patients were aged 18 to 65 years and newly diagnosed, with disease duration of less than 2 months. Exclusion was applied to patients with uncontrolled infections, other autoimmune diseases, pregnancy or lactation. Diagnoses were based on clinical symptoms, serum thyroxine and TRAb, thyroid ultrasound and orbital computed tomography. PBMCs were isolated from about 9.2 ml of fresh peripheral blood by Ficoll-Paque density gradient centrifugation. Total RNA was extracted with Trizol reagent, and quality was checked on an Agilent 2100 Bioanalyzer. Input material: blood. The TCR comes from a middle-aged man with Graves' hyperthyroidism.

The bases are TGTGCCAGCTGGGCAGGGGGCGGTGACGGCTACACCTTC. This yields the protein CASWAGGGDGYTF. The rearrangement combines TRBV2 with TRBJ1-2; TRBD1 aligns with 8 central bases. V ends up 8 bases short and J 8 bases short, with an unmatched junction base count of 10. CDR1 and CDR2, per the germline V gene, are SNHLY and FYNNEI. The CDR3 holds 13 amino acids from the cysteine to the phenylalanine. Here the CDR3 DNA is all that survives: 39 bases in frame from base 1.